These 9 T cell receptor beta chains were sequenced from one sample in a study of CD8 T cells in Susac syndrome. Random hexamers were used to reverse transcribe an amount of about 0.45 to 1 ug RNA. TCRdb redid the calling of the immunoSEQ multiplex PCR reads with MiXCR, one entry per CDR3 protein. Of 170,000 or so distinct CDR3 sequences listed, about 96% were seen once; the top ten hold about 0.13%. The sample comprised CD4+ T cells from PBMCs. These receptor sequences come from a human donor with Susac syndrome.

The V gene is TRBV12-3 or TRBV12-4, the J gene TRBJ2-1; weak D call: TRBD1 (6 bases). V lost 4 bases and J 6 bases, leaving 16 bases between the germline ends. The CDR3 length is 15 residues. The CDR3 reads CASSSGQRVLNEQFF. The CDR3 nucleotides read TGTGCCAGCAGTTCGGGACAAAGGGTTCTCAATGAGCAGTTCTTC.

The gene calls are TRBV29-1 and TRBJ1-2; D might be TRBD1 (5 bases). V lost 3 bases and J 4 bases, leaving 15 bases between the germline ends. Germline V gives CDR1 SQVTM, CDR2 ANQGSEA. This CDR3 has 14 amino acids. The CDR3 loop reads CSVDTEGIGYGYTF. Written as DNA, the CDR3 is TGCAGCGTTGACACCGAGGGGATAGGCTATGGCTACACCTTC.

The V and J genes are TRBV3-1 and TRBJ2-7; 7 nucleotides align to TRBD1. CDR1 and CDR2 from the germline V gene are LGHDT and YNNKEL (reference sequence). Unmatched junction bases numbered 9, after V lost 6 bases and J lost 4 bases. The length of the CDR3 is 14 residues. The DNA for the CDR3 is TGTGCCAGCAGTCGAACCCCGACAGGGTACGAGCAGTACTTC. Protein: CASSRTPTGYEQYF.

The CDR3 loop is CASEDTGELFF. The DNA for the CDR3 is TGTGCCAGCGAGGACACCGGGGAGCTGTTTTTT. V usage is TRBV11-1 and J usage is TRBJ2-2, with D unclear. This CDR3 region has 11 residues. Germline V gene data show CDR1 as SGHAT and CDR2 as FQDESV (reference sequence). Between the trimmed V and J ends, which lost 8 bases and 3 bases, there was a span of 4 bases.

This clonotype was found once. The chain joins TRBV30 to TRBJ2-1, with TRBD2 identical over 9 bases. Germline-derived CDR1 and CDR2 are GTSNPN and SVGIG (reference sequence). CDR3 length: 15 residues. V dropped 2 bases and J dropped 1; count of bases not matched to a gene: 3. The CDR3 region is CAWSISGGSYNEQFF. CDR3 bases: TGTGCCTGGAGTATCAGCGGGGGGTCCTACAATGAGCAGTTCTTC. Full variable domain (outside the CDR3, taken from reference TRBV30 and TRBJ2-1): SQTIHQWPATLVQPVGSPLSLECTVEGTSNPNLYWYRQAAGRGLQLLFYSVGIGQISSEVPQNLSASRPQDRQFILSSKKLLLSDSGFYLCAWSISGGSYNEQFFGPGTRLTVL.

V gene TRBV20-1 combines with J gene TRBJ2-2; 9 positions match TRBD1. The germline V gene encodes CDR1 DFQATT and CDR2 SNEGSKA (reference sequence). The CDR3 loop spans 16 amino acids. The J segment lost 6 bases and the V segment lost 0 bases, leaving 8 bases of the junction unmatched. CDR3 DNA sequence: TGCAGTGCTAGAGATCACGGACAGGGGACATCCGGGGAGCTGTTTTTT. It translates to CSARDHGQGTSGELFF.

V is TRBV4-3 and J is TRBJ1-2, with a tentative D call TRBD1 (5 bases). V was cut by 0 bases and J by 6 bases, with 14 bases left in between. Germline V CDR1 and CDR2: LGHNA, YSLEER. The CDR3 contains 15 residues. DNA for the CDR3: TGCGCCAGCAGCCAAGATTGGGGGGACCTGAATGGCTACACCTTC. Translating it yields CASSQDWGDLNGYTF.

The chain links TRBV30 to TRBJ1-2; D is uncertain. The CDR3 totals 12 residues. The V end was cut by 4 bases, the J end by 0 bases, with 6 bases between. From germline, CDR1 is GTSNPN and CDR2 SVGIG (reference sequence). CDR3 nucleotides: TGTGCCTGGACGAGGACTAACTATGGCTACACCTTC. It encodes CAWTRTNYGYTF. Combining the CDR3 with reference TRBV30 and TRBJ1-2 gives the whole variable domain SQTIHQWPATLVQPVGSPLSLECTVEGTSNPNLYWYRQAAGRGLQLLFYSVGIGQISSEVPQNLSASRPQDRQFILSSKKLLLSDSGFYLCAWTRTNYGYTFGSGTRLTVV.

The rearrangement uses TRBV5-4 and TRBJ2-5; D is possibly TRBD1 or TRBD2 (6 bases each). The CDR3 totals 16 residues. In germline, CDR1 is SGHNT, CDR2 YYREEE (reference sequence). Trimming removed 5 bases at V and 3 bases at J, with 20 bases between. The CDR3 spells CASSRRGSREEETQYF. CDR3 DNA sequence: TGTGCCAGCAGTCGGAGGGGGAGTAGGGAGGAAGAGACCCAGTACTTC. The entire variable domain, with the rest obtained from reference TRBV5-4 and TRBJ2-5, is as follows: ETGVTQSPTHLIKTRGQQVTLRCSSQSGHNTVSWYQQALGQGPQFIFQYYREEENGRGNFPPRFSGLQFPNYSSELNVNALELDDSALYLCASSRRGSREEETQYFGPGTRLLVL.